A selection of T cell receptor beta chains follows, all from one sample in a study of blood T cell repertoires in COVID-19. Profiled with immunoSEQ multiplex PCR; TCRdb holds only in-frame clones, not every one. Seen here are under 300,000 clones, approximately 82% observed once, and the top ten hold over 14%. The sequenced sample consisted of PBMCs or T cells enriched from blood (not recorded which). All receptors come from a man in his forties who had recovered from COVID-19. The CDR3 runs from the conserved cysteine through the conserved F or W. The D gene is left open where the match is weak. Clone sizes are given selectively: once, few, many, or a class where the clone is expanded.

v_call: TRBV7-9; d_call: -; j_call: TRBJ1-1; clone_size: -; cdr3_nt: TGTGCCAGCAGCTTACAGGGTACGAACACTGAAGCTTTCTTT; cdr3_aa: CASSLQGTNTEAFF
v_call: TRBV19; d_call: -; j_call: TRBJ1-5; clone_size: -; cdr3_nt: TGTGCCAGTAGTATCATCAATCAGCCCCAGCATTTT; cdr3_aa: CASSIINQPQHF
v_call: TRBV7-2; d_call: -; j_call: TRBJ1-1; clone_size: -; cdr3_nt: TGTGCCAGCAGCTTTGACATTCGGAACACTGAAGCTTTCTTT; cdr3_aa: CASSFDIRNTEAFF
v_call: TRBV5-1; d_call: TRBD2; j_call: TRBJ2-5; clone_size: -; cdr3_nt: TGCGCCAGCAGCTTGGGACTAGCGGGGAAAGAGACCCAGTACTTC; cdr3_aa: CASSLGLAGKETQYF
v_call: TRBV3-1/TRBV3-2; d_call: -; j_call: TRBJ1-4; clone_size: -; cdr3_nt: TGTGCCAGCAGCCAAGATCTATCTCCTCTGTTCCCGAAACTGTTTTTT; cdr3_aa: CASSQDLSPLFPKLFF
v_call: TRBV5-5; d_call: TRBD1; j_call: TRBJ2-7; clone_size: -; cdr3_nt: TGTGCCAGCAGCCGCAGAGGGGGCGAGATTAGGGAGCAGTACTTC; cdr3_aa: CASSRRGGEIREQYF
v_call: TRBV2; d_call: -; j_call: TRBJ2-3; clone_size: -; cdr3_nt: TGTGCCAGCCAGGCCCACAGGGCAGGCACAGATACGCAGTATTTT; cdr3_aa: CASQAHRAGTDTQYF
v_call: TRBV30; d_call: -; j_call: TRBJ1-1; clone_size: -; cdr3_nt: TGTGTTCAATCTGGTTTCCAGAGCGCTGAAGCTTTCTTT; cdr3_aa: CVQSGFQSAEAFF
v_call: TRBV15; d_call: -; j_call: TRBJ1-2; clone_size: -; cdr3_nt: TGTGCGTCTGCCCAGGGTTCCTATGGCTACACCTTC; cdr3_aa: CASAQGSYGYTF
v_call: TRBV28; d_call: TRBD1; j_call: TRBJ1-5; clone_size: -; cdr3_nt: TGTGCCAGCAGTTTAGGGAGGACAGGGGAGCATTTT; cdr3_aa: CASSLGRTGEHF
v_call: TRBV2; d_call: -; j_call: TRBJ2-7; clone_size: -; cdr3_nt: TGTGCCAGCAGTGCGTACAGGACCTACGAGCAGTACTTC; cdr3_aa: CASSAYRTYEQYF
v_call: TRBV5-1; d_call: TRBD1; j_call: TRBJ2-2; clone_size: once; cdr3_nt: TGCGCCAGCAGCTTTACAGGGGGGACCGGGGAGCTGTTTTTT; cdr3_aa: CASSFTGGTGELFF
v_call: TRBV3-1/TRBV3-2; d_call: TRBD2; j_call: TRBJ2-7; clone_size: -; cdr3_nt: TGTGCCAGCAGCGTACCAGGGATTAGCGGGGGGGAGCAGTACTTC; cdr3_aa: CASSVPGISGGEQYF
v_call: TRBV5-1; d_call: -; j_call: TRBJ2-1; clone_size: -; cdr3_nt: TGCGCCAGCAGCTTGAACCCGGGTGGCAATGAGCAGTTCTTC; cdr3_aa: CASSLNPGGNEQFF
v_call: TRBV6-6; d_call: TRBD1; j_call: TRBJ1-5; clone_size: -; cdr3_nt: TGTGCCAGCAGTCCCCTGAGCAGGGACAGGTATAGCAATCAGCCCCAGCATTTT; cdr3_aa: CASSPLSRDRYSNQPQHF
v_call: TRBV7-3; d_call: -; j_call: TRBJ1-1; clone_size: many; cdr3_nt: TGTGCCAGCAGCTTAACGTTAATTGGGAGCACTGAAGCTTTCTTT; cdr3_aa: CASSLTLIGSTEAFF
v_call: TRBV2; d_call: -; j_call: TRBJ1-2; clone_size: -; cdr3_nt: TGTGCCAGCAGTGGACAGCTCTCCTACTATGGCTACACCTTC; cdr3_aa: CASSGQLSYYGYTF
v_call: TRBV21-1; d_call: -; j_call: TRBJ2-2; clone_size: -; cdr3_nt: TGTGCCCGCCCAGTGGGGCCACGGACCGGGGAGCTGTTTTTT; cdr3_aa: CARPVGPRTGELFF
v_call: TRBV19; d_call: -; j_call: TRBJ2-5; clone_size: -; cdr3_nt: TGTGCCAGTAGTAGTTCCGGGAAAGAGACCCAGTACTTC; cdr3_aa: CASSSSGKETQYF
v_call: TRBV6-5; d_call: -; j_call: TRBJ2-4; clone_size: -; cdr3_nt: TGTGCCAGCCGCGAGGCACATGGCAAAAACATTCAGTACTTC; cdr3_aa: CASREAHGKNIQYF
v_call: TRBV11-1; d_call: -; j_call: TRBJ1-1; clone_size: -; cdr3_nt: TGTGCCAGCAGCGCCGACAGAACTAACACTGAAGCTTTCTTT; cdr3_aa: CASSADRTNTEAFF
v_call: TRBV28; d_call: TRBD2; j_call: TRBJ2-7; clone_size: -; cdr3_nt: TGTGCCACCCGACGTCTCCCCAATTTACTAGCGGGTGGTGTGGAACACGAGCAGTACTTC; cdr3_aa: CATRRLPNLLAGGVEHEQYF